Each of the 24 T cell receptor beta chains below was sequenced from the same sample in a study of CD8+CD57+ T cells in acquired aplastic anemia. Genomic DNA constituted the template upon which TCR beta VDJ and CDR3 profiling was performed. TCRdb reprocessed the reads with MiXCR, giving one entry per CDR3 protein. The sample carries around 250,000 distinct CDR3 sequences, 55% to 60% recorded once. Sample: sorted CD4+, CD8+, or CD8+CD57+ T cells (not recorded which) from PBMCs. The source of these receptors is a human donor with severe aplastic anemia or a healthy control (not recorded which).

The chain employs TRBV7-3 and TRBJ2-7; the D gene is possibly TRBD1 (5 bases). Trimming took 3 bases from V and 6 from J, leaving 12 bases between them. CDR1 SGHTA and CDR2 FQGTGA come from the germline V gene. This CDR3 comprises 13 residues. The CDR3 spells CASSLTVQGEQYF. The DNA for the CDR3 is TGTGCCAGCAGCTTGACAGTGCAGGGCGAGCAGTACTTC. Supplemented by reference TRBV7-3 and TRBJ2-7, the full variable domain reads GAGVSQTPSNKVTEKGKYVELRCDPISGHTALYWYRQSLGQGPEFLIYFQGTGAADDSGLPNDRFFAVRPEGSVSTLKIQRTERGDSAVYLCASSLTVQGEQYFGPGTRLTVT.

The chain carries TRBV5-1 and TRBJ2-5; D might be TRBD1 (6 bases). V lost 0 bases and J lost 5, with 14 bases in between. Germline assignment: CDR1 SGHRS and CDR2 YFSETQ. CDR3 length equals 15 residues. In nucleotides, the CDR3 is TGCGCCAGCAGCTTGGGATCTAGTCAGGGGGAGACCCAGTACTTC. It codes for CASSLGSSQGETQYF. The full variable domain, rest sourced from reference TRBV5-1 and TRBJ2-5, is KAGVTQTPRYLIKTRGQQVTLSCSPISGHRSVSWYQQTPGQGLQFLFEYFSETQRNKGNFPGRFSGRQFSNSRSEMNVSTLELGDSALYLCASSLGSSQGETQYFGPGTRLLVL.

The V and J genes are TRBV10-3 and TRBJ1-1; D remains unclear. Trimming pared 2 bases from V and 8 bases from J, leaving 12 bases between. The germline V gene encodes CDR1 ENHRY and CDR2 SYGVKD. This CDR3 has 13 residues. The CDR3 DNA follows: TGTGCCATCAGTGAGCGGACGGTCGGGGAAGCTTTCTTT. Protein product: CAISERTVGEAFF.

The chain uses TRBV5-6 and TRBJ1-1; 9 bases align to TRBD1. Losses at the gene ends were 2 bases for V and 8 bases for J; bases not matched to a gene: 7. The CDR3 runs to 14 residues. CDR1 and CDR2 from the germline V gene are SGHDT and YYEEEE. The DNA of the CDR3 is TGTGCCAGCAGCTTCTGGGACAGGGTGGTAGAAGCTTTCTTT. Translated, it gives CASSFWDRVVEAFF.

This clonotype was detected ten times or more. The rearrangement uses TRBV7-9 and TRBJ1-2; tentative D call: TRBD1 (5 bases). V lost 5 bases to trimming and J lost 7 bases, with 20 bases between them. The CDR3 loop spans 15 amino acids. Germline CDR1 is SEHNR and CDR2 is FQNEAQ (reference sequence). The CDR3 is CASSQEGLRGGGYTF. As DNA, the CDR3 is TGTGCCAGCAGCCAAGAGGGACTGCGTGGAGGTGGCTACACCTTC.

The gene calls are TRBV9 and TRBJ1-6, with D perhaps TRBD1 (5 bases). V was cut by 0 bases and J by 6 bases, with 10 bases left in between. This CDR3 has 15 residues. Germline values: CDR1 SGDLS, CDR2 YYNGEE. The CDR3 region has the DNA TGTGCCAGCAGCGTAGCCGGGACGGTTAATTCACCCCTCCACTTT. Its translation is CASSVAGTVNSPLHF.

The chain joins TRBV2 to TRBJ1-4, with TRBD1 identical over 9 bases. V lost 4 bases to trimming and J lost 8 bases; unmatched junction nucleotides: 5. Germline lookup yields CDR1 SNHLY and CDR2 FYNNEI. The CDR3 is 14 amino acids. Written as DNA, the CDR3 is TGTGCCAGCAGTGCGGACAGGGGTACCGAAAAACTGTTTTTT. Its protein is CASSADRGTEKLFF.

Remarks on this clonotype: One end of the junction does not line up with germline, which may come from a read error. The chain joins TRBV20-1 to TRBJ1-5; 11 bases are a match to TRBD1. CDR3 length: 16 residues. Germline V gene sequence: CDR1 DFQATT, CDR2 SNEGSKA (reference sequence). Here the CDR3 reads CSAVDRDRGSIQPQHF. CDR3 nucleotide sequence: TGCAGTGCTGTTGACCGGGACAGGGGGAGCATTCAGCCCCAGCATTTT.

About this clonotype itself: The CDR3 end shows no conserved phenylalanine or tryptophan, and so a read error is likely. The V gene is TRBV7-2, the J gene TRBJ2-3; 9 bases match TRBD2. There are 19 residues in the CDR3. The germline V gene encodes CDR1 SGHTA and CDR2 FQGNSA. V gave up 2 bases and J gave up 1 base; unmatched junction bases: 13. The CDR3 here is CASSLPTRRAGGRTDTQYL. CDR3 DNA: TGTGCCAGCAGCTTACCTACGCGACGCGCGGGGGGGCGCACAGATACGCAGTATCTT.

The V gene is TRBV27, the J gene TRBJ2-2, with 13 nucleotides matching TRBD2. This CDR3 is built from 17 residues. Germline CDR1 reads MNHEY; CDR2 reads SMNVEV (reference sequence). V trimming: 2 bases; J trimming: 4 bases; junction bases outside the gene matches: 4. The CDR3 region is CASSLTSGGEPTGELFF. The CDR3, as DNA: TGTGCCAGCAGTTTAACTAGCGGGGGGGAGCCCACCGGGGAGCTGTTTTTT.

For the CDR3, the DNA is TGTGCCAGCAGCAAACGGCAGGACACTGAAGCTTTCTTT. This sequence encodes CASSKRQDTEAFF. The rearrangement uses TRBV7-9 and TRBJ1-1; D is unresolved. The ends were cut back, 5 bases at V and 3 bases at J, with 10 bases in the middle. This CDR3 region has 13 residues. Germline CDR1 reads SEHNR; CDR2 reads FQNEAQ (reference sequence). Together with reference TRBV7-9 and TRBJ1-1, the CDR3 gives the full variable domain: DTGVSQNPRHKITKRGQNVTFRCDPISEHNRLYWYRQTLGQGPEFLTYFQNEAQLEKSRLLSDRFSAERPKGSFSTLEIQRTEQGDSAMYLCASSKRQDTEAFFGQGTRLTVV.

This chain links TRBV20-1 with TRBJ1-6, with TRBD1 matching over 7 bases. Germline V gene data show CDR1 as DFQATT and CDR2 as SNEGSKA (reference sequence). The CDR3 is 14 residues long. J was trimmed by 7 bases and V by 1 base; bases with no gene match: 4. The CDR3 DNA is TGCAGTGCTAGAGCCAGGGGGACGAATTCACCCCTCCACTTT. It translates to CSARARGTNSPLHF.

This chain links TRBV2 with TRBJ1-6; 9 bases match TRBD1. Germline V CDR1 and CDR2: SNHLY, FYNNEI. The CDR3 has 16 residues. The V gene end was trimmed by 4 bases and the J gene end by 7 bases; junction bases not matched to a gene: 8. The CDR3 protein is CASSATRDRANSPLHF. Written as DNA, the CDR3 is TGTGCCAGCAGTGCTACCCGGGACAGGGCCAATTCACCCCTCCACTTT.

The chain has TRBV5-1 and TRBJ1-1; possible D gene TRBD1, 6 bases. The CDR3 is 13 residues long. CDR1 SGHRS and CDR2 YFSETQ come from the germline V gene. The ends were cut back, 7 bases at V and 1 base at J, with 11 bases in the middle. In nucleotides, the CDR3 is TGCGCCAGCCACAGGGACACGAACACTGAAGCTTTCTTT. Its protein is CASHRDTNTEAFF.

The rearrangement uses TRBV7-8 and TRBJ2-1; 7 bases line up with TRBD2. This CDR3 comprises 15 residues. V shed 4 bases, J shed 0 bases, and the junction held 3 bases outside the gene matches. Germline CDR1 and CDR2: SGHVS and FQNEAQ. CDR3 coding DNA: TGTGCCAGCAGCTCACTAGCGAGCTCCTACAATGAGCAGTTCTTC. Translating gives CASSSLASSYNEQFF.

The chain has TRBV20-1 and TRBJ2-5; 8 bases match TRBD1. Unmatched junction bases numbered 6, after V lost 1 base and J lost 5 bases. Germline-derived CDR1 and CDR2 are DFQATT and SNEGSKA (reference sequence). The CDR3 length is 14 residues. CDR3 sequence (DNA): TGCAGTGCTAGAGTGTCCGCAGGGGGCGAGACCCAGTACTTC. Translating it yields CSARVSAGGETQYF.

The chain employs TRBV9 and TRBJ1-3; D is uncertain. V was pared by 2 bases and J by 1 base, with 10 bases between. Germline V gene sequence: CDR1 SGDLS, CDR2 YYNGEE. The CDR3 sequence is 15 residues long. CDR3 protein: CASSVGFASGNTIYF. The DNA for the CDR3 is TGTGCCAGCAGCGTGGGGTTTGCGTCTGGAAACACCATATATTTT.

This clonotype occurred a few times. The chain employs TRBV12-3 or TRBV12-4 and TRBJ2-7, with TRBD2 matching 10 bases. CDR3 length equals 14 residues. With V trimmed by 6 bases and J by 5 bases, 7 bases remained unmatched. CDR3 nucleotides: TGTGCCAGCAGACTAGCGGGGCTGCGGGACGAGCAGTACTTC. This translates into CASRLAGLRDEQYF.

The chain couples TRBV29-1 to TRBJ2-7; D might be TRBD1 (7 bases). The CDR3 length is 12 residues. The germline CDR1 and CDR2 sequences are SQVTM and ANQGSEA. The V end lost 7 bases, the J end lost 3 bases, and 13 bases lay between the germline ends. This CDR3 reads CSAQGGGYEQYF. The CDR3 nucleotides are TGCAGCGCCCAGGGGGGAGGCTACGAGCAGTACTTC.

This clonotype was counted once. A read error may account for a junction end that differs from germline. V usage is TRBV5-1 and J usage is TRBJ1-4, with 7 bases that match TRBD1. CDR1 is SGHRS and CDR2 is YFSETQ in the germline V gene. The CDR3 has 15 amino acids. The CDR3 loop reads CASSGQARTNEKLFF. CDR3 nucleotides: TGTGCCAGCAGCGGACAGGCTAGGACTAATGAAAAACTGTTTTTT.

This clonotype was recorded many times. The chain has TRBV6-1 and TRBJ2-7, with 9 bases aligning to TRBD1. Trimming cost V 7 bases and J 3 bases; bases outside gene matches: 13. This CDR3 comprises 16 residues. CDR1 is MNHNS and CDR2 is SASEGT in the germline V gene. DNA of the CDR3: TGTGCCAGCACCAACGCCTGGGGACAGGGCGGCTACGAGCAGTACTTC. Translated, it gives CASTNAWGQGGYEQYF.

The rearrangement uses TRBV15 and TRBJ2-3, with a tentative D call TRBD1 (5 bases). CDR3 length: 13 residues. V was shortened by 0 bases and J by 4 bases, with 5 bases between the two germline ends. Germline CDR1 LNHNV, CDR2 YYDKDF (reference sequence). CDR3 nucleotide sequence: TGTGCCACCAGCAGAGACAGGGCAGATACGCAGTATTTT. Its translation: CATSRDRADTQYF.

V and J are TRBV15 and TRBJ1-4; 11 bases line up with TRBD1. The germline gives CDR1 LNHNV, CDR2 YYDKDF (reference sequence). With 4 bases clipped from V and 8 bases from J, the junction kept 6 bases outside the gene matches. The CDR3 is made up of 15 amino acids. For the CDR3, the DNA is TGTGCCACCAGCAAGGGGGGGACAGGGGGGGAAAAACTGTTTTTT. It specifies CATSKGGTGGEKLFF. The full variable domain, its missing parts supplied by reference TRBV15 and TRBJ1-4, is DAMVIQNPRYQVTQFGKPVTLSCSQTLNHNVMYWYQQKSSQAPKLLFHYYDKDFNNEADTPDNFQSRRPNTSFCFLDIRSPGLGDTAMYLCATSKGGTGGEKLFFGSGTQLSVL.

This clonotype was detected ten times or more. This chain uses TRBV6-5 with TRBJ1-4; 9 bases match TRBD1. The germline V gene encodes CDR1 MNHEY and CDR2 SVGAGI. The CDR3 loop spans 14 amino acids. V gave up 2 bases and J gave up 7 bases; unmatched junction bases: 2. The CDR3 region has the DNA TGTGCCAGCAGTTACACGACAGGGGGTGAAAAACTGTTTTTT. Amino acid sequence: CASSYTTGGEKLFF.